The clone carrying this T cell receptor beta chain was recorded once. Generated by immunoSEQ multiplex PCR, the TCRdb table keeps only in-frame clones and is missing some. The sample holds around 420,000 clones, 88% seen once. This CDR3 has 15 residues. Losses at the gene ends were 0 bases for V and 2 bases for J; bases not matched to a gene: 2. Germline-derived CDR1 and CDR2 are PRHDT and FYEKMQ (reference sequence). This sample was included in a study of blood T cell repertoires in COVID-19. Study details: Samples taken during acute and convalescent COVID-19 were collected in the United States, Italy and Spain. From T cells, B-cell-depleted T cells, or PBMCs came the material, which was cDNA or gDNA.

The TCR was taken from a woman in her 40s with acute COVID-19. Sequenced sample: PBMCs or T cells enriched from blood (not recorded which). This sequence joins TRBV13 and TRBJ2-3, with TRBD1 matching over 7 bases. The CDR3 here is CASSLGDRNTDTQYF. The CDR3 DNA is TGTGCCAGCAGCTTAGGGGACAGGAACACAGATACGCAGTATTTT.